This T cell receptor beta chain was retrieved from a study of control samples from healthy donors and cancer patients. Sequencing used immunoSEQ multiplex PCR; TCRdb keeps in-frame clones, though not all of them. The profile shows tens of thousands of clones, more than 70% of them singletons. The CDR3 length is 14 residues. Per germline, CDR1 MNHEY and CDR2 SVGAGI. Trimming stripped 6 bases from V and 0 bases from J, with 9 bases between. The rearrangement links TRBV6-5 to TRBJ1-3, with D maybe TRBD1 (6 bases). This clonotype originated in a man between 60 and 75 years old with colorectal cancer. Sequenced sample: PBMCs. This chain's CDR3 is CASSGDNSGNTIYF. CDR3 in DNA: TGTGCCAGCAGCGGGGACAACTCTGGAAACACCATATATTTT.